This TCR beta chain was identified in a study of blood T cell repertoires in COVID-19 (TCRdb year 2020). About the study as a whole: Samples from collaborators originated in the United States, Italy and Spain and spanned both the acute and convalescent phases of COVID-19. The prospective study material was composed of cDNA or gDNA derived from T cells, B-cell-depleted T cells, or PBMCs. Subjects who had been exposed to COVID-19, were actively infected with it, or had recovered from it provided the deeply sampled blood TCRbeta repertoires that made up the dataset. The repertoires were released in a freely available public database meant as a resource for research on the immune response to SARS-CoV-2. The samples were drawn from the first 160 participants of the ongoing ImmuneRACE study and from some 1,300 subjects provided by 6 global collaborators. A de-identified subject ID, COVID-19 status, age in years and sex were almost always included in the sample metadata. Where HLA class I and class II types were available, the types were taken from metadata supplied by the sample provider, not from assay-based typing.

V and J are truncated by 8 bases and 6 bases respectively, leaving an intervening sequence of 13 bases. The CDR3 sequence holds 11 residues, the cysteine and phenylalanine included. Of the read, only the CDR3 DNA is kept; its 33 bases are in frame from base 1. The germline V gene sets CDR1 to SQVTM and CDR2 to ANQGSEA. One collaborating source in Seattle enrolled patients during active infection and followed them longitudinally through the course of disease. The collaborating institutions used their own protocols to collect whole blood in K2EDTA tubes. Collaborator samples were shipped for TCRbeta analysis as frozen whole blood, isolated PBMCs, or DNA extracted from either sample type. General findings and caveats noted by the study authors: Clinical and demographic metadata were provided uncurated, with the amount varying by source and participant.

A word on this clone: The clone's antigen remains unknown. The input lacks base qualities; no much larger clone sits a single base away.

TCRbeta CDR3 regions were amplified from genomic DNA using the immunoSEQ Assay, a bias-controlled multiplex PCR. Concerning the study's data processing: Within the assay, amplification of reference gene primers was used to estimate how many nucleated cells each sample contained. To quantify the absolute abundance of each unique TCRbeta CDR3 rearrangement, sequence reads were collapsed and filtered. For each sample, productive Simpson clonality was calculated as the square root of Simpson's diversity index across productive rearrangements. TCRdb took this table from immuneACCESS and kept in-frame rearrangements with V and J called. Such tables lack part of the clones; where checked against another copy, unresolved V genes explain under half of the gap, and the rest is unexplained. D and trimming were read from the DNA, whereas the V and J calls and clone size are those reported in that table. The sample records roughly 200,000 clones, more than 70% of which are singletons. The ten top clones hold approximately 18% of the sample.

The rearranged chain carries TRBV29-1 and TRBJ1-1; TRBD1 could be the D gene, as 5 bases match. This TCR was recovered from a person between 65 and 79 years old with COVID-19, enrolled during active disease. The source material was peripheral blood. The DNA is TGCAGCTCAGGACACGAAGCTGAAGCTTTCTTT. Translated, this is CSSGHEAEAFF. When the CDR3 is completed using the reference TRBV29-1 and TRBJ1-1 genes on either side, the full variable domain is SAVISQKPSRDICQRGTSLTIQCQVDSQVTMMFWYRQQPGQSLTLIATANQGSEATYESGFVIDKFPISRPNLTFSTLTVSNMSPEDSSIYLCSSGHEAEAFFGQGTRLTVV.